The 2 T cell receptor beta chains listed next were all sequenced from one sample in a study of shared clonotypes between healthy human individuals. The method was immunoSEQ multiplex PCR; TCRdb's version includes in-frame clones alone and lacks a portion of them. In the table there are roughly 500,000 clones, 60% to 85% of which are singletons. The sequencing sample was made of PBMCs. These receptors were taken from a woman in her thirties or forties in good health. Some clones in this sample may be carry-over from other donors' samples.

The chain employs TRBV6-6 and TRBJ2-5, with 9 bases identical to TRBD1. Germline CDR1 is MNHNY and CDR2 is SVGAGI (reference sequence). V gave up 2 bases and J gave up 4 bases; unmatched junction bases: 5. The CDR3 has 15 amino acids. Written as DNA, the CDR3 is TGTGCCAGCAGTTACCCGGGACAGGGTCCAGAGACCCAGTACTTC. This encodes CASSYPGQGPETQYF.

This chain links TRBV30 with TRBJ2-3; maybe TRBD2 (6 bases). The CDR3 extends over 13 amino acids. Trimming stripped 3 bases from V and 7 bases from J, with 14 bases between. Per the germline V gene, CDR1 is GTSNPN and CDR2 is SVGIG (reference sequence). The CDR3 DNA follows: TGTGCCTGGAGAATGGCTAGCGCCTATACGCAGTATTTT. Protein: CAWRMASAYTQYF.